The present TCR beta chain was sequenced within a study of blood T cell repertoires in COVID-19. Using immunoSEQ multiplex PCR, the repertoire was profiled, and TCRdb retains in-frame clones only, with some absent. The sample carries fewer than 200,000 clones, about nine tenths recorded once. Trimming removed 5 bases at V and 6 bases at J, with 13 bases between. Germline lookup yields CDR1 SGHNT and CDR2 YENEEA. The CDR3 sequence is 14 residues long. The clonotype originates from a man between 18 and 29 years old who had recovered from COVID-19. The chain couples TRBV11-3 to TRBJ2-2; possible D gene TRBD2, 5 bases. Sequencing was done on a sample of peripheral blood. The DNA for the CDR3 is TGTGCCAGCAGCGCTACCGTTAGCGCCGGGGAGCTGTTTTTT. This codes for CASSATVSAGELFF.